What follows is one T cell receptor beta chain and its context. Its antigen is undetermined. The same CDR3 also results from other DNA sequences found in this sample. Deep-level assay runs were performed. Profiling relied on immunoSEQ multiplex PCR, and the TCRdb table lists in-frame clones only, not all of them. The sample has millions of clones, 85% to 95% seen once. Germline assignment: CDR1 SEHNR and CDR2 FQNEAQ (reference sequence). Trimming removed 3 bases from V and 1 base from J, with 7 bases in between. There are 13 residues in the CDR3. CD4+ cells underwent separation, giving CD45RA+ naive and CD45RA-negative memory subsets. This sample was taken from a study of shared clonotypes between healthy human individuals. Study-level background: There were three CD4 naive, three CD4 memory, two CD8 naive and one CD8 memory plates per donor. Overall study findings and caveats: Relative to memory subsets, naive subsets generally showed larger estimated richness.

This TCR was sampled from a man in his late teens or twenties in good health. Specimen: naive CD4+ T cells sorted from blood. The sample's subset: CD45RA+ positively selected. V gene TRBV7-9 combines with J gene TRBJ2-7; D may match TRBD1 or TRBD2 (5 bases each). The CDR3 sequence: CASSLGVSYEQYF. The CDR3 nucleotides read TGTGCCAGCAGCTTGGGGGTTTCCTACGAGCAGTACTTC. Complete variable domain (other parts from reference TRBV7-9 and TRBJ2-7): DTGVSQNPRHKITKRGQNVTFRCDPISEHNRLYWYRQTLGQGPEFLTYFQNEAQLEKSRLLSDRFSAERPKGSFSTLEIQRTEQGDSAMYLCASSLGVSYEQYFGPGTRLTVT.